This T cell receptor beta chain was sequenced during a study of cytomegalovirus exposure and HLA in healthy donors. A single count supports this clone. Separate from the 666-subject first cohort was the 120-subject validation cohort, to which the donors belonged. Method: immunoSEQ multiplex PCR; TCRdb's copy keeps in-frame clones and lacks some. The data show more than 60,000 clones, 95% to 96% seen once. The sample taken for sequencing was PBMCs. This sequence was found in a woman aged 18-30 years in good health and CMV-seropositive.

This CDR3 reads CASSSKTSGRGDTQYF. The CDR3 DNA is TGTGCCAGCAGCTCCAAGACTAGCGGGAGGGGAGATACGCAGTATTTT. The chain has TRBV5-4 and TRBJ2-3; 14 nucleotides line up with TRBD2. Germline-derived CDR1 and CDR2 are SGHNT and YYREEE (reference sequence). This CDR3 has 16 residues. The V gene end was trimmed by 3 bases and the J gene end by 5 bases; junction bases not matched to a gene: 5.